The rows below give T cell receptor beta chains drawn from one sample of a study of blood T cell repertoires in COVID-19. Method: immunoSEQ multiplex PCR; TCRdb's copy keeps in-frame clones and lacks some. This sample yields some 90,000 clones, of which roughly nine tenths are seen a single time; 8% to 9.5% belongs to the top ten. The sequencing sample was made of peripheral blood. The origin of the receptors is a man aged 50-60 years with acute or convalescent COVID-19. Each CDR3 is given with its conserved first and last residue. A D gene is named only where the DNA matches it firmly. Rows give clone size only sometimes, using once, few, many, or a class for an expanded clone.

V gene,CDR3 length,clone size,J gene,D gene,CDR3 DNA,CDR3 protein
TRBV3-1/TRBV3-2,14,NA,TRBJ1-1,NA,TGTGCCAGCAGCCGCAGAACAGGTTTGGCTGAAGCTTTCTTT,CASSRRTGLAEAFF
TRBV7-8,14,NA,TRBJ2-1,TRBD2,TGTGCCAGCAGACCAGCGGGGATCCGAAATGAGCAGTTCTTC,CASRPAGIRNEQFF
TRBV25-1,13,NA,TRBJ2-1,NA,TGTGCCAGCAGTGAATCCCCACGGAATGAGCAGTTCTTC,CASSESPRNEQFF
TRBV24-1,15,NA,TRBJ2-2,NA,TGTGCCACCAGTGATTCCCGACTTTACACCGGGGAGCTGTTTTTT,CATSDSRLYTGELFF
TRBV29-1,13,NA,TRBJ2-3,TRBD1,TGCAGCGTTGCGGGACAGCAAGGAGATACGCAGTATTTT,CSVAGQQGDTQYF
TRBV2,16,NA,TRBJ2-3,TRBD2,TGTGCCAGCAGTGAATTCGGGCGGGGGGACACAGATACGCAGTATTTT,CASSEFGRGDTDTQYF
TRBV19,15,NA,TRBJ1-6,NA,TGTGCCAGTAGTCCCCTGACAGGCGCCTATTCACCCCTCCACTTT,CASSPLTGAYSPLHF
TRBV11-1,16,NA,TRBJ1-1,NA,TGTGCCAGCAGATTAGGAGGATTTATGATGAACACTGAAGCTTTCTTT,CASRLGGFMMNTEAFF
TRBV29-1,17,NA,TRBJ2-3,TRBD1,TGCAGCGTTAACGAACCCCTGGGACAGGCGAGAGACGATACGCAGTATTTT,CSVNEPLGQARDDTQYF
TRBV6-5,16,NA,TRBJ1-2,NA,TGTGCCAGCAGTTACTCTGGTGGGAGGGGGGCCAAAGGCTACACCTTC,CASSYSGGRGAKGYTF
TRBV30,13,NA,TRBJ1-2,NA,TGTGCCTGGGTAGGGACTGCTGAGGGTGGCTACACCTTC,CAWVGTAEGGYTF
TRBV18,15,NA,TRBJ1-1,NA,TGTGCCAGCTCACCACCTGCATTCAACGGGGTTGAAGCTTTCTTT,CASSPPAFNGVEAFF
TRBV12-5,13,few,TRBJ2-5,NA,TGTGCTAGTGGTTTTGATTCCGGGGAGACCCAGTACTTC,CASGFDSGETQYF
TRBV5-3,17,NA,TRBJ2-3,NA,TGTGCCAGAAGCTTGAGGTTGGCGGGACTCAGAACAGATACGCAGTATTTT,CARSLRLAGLRTDTQYF
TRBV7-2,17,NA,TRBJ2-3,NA,TGTGCCAGCAGCAAGGAAACCGGGACAAAACGCACAGATACGCAGTATTTT,CASSKETGTKRTDTQYF
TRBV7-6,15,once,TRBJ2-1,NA,TGTGCCAGCAGCTCGACGGGATTCCCCTACAATGAGCAGTTCTTC,CASSSTGFPYNEQFF
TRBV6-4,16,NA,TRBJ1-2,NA,TGTGCCAGCAGTGACCAGCCCGGGACACGGGTCTATGGCTACACCTTC,CASSDQPGTRVYGYTF
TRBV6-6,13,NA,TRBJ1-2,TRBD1,TGTGCCAGCAGCCGGACAGGCACGGGGGGCTACACCTTC,CASSRTGTGGYTF
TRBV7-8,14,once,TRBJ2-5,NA,TGTGCCAGCAGCGTCGACAGCCTCCAAGAGACCCAGTACTTC,CASSVDSLQETQYF
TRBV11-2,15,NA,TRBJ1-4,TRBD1,TGTGCCAGCAGCCGGGACAGGGGGCTGGAGGAAAAACTGTTTTTT,CASSRDRGLEEKLFF
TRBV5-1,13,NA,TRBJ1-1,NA,TGCGCCAGCAGCTTTTTGGCCGACACTGAAGCTTTCTTT,CASSFLADTEAFF
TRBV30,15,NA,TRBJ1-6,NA,TGTGCCTGGAGTGTAGGGAGGGACTCGGATTCACCCCTCCACTTT,CAWSVGRDSDSPLHF
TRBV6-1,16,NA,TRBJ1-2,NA,TGTGCCAGCAGTGAAGCTTCTGGCAGGGATCCGTATGGCTACACCTTC,CASSEASGRDPYGYTF
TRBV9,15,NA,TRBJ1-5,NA,TGTGCCAGCAGCACCCAGGGGTCGGGCAATCAGCCCCAGCATTTT,CASSTQGSGNQPQHF
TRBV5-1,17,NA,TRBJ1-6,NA,TGCGCCAGCAGCTTGGAGGACACGGCGACGTATAATTCACCCCTCCACTTT,CASSLEDTATYNSPLHF
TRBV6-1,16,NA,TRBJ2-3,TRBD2,TGTGCCAGCAGTGTAGGAGCTAGCGGGGGCACAGATACGCAGTATTTT,CASSVGASGGTDTQYF
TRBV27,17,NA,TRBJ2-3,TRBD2,TGTGCCAGCAGCTATTACTCTAGCGGGGGGCGGGGAGATACGCAGTATTTT,CASSYYSSGGRGDTQYF
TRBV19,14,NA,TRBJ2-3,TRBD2,TGTGCCACATCTAGCGGGGGCGAGGCAGATACGCAGTATTTT,CATSSGGEADTQYF
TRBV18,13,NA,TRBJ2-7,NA,TGTGCCAGCTCACCCCAGGACGGGGGAGAGCAGTACTTC,CASSPQDGGEQYF
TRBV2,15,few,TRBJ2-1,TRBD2,TGTGCCAGCAGGAAAGCGGGGGGGCCCAACAATGAGCAGTTCTTC,CASRKAGGPNNEQFF
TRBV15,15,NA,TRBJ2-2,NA,TGTGCCACCAGCAGAGAACAGTTGAACACCGGGGAGCTGTTTTTT,CATSREQLNTGELFF
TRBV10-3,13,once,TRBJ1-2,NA,TGTGCCATCAGAGACGAGGTTAACTATGGCTACACCTTC,CAIRDEVNYGYTF
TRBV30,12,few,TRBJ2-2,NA,TGTGCCTGGAGTCAGGGCCCCGGGGAGCTGTTTTTT,CAWSQGPGELFF
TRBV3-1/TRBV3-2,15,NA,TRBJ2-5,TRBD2,TGTGCCAGCAGCCGCGTACTAGCGACTGTCGAGACCCAGTACTTC,CASSRVLATVETQYF
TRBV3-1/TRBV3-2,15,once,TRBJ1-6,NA,TGTGCCAGCAGCCTCCAGATGTTTTATAATTCACCCCTCCACTTT,CASSLQMFYNSPLHF
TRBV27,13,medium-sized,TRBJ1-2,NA,TGTGCCAGCAGTAGACAGAACAACTATGGCTACACCTTC,CASSRQNNYGYTF
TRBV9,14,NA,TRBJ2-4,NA,TGTGCCAGCAGCGTAATATTAGCCAAAAACATTCAGTACTTC,CASSVILAKNIQYF
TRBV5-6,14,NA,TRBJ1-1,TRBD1,TGTGCCAGCAGCACACGAACAGGGGCCACTGAAGCTTTCTTT,CASSTRTGATEAFF
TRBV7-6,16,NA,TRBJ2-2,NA,TGTGCCAGCAGCCCCCGGCAGGGGACGAACACCGGGGAGCTGTTTTTT,CASSPRQGTNTGELFF
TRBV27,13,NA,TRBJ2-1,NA,TGTGCCAGCAGTGGACTGGGTTACAATGAGCAGTTCTTC,CASSGLGYNEQFF
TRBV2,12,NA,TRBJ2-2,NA,TGTGCCAGGAGAGTAGGGAGCGGGGAGCTGTTTTTT,CARRVGSGELFF
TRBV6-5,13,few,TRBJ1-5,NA,TGTGCCAGCAGCCTTGACAGTAATCAGCCCCAGCATTTT,CASSLDSNQPQHF
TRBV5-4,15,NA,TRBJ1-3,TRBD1,TGTGCCAGCAGCCCCGGGACAGGATTGGAAAACACCATATATTTT,CASSPGTGLENTIYF
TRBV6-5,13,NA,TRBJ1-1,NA,TGTGCCAGCATCCCACGGGGAACCACTGAAGCTTTCTTT,CASIPRGTTEAFF
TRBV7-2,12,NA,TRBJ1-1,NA,TGTGCCAGCAGCCTTAATCTCGCTGAAGCTTTCTTT,CASSLNLAEAFF
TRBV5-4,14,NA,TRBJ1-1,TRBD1,TGTGCCAGCAGCCCCGCGACAGGGGGGACTGAAGCTTTCTTT,CASSPATGGTEAFF
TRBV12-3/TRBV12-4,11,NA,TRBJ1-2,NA,TGTGCCAGCACCCAAAACTATGGCTACACCTTC,CASTQNYGYTF
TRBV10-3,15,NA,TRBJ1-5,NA,TGTGCCACAAAGGGACTCCTGGAGGGCAATCAGCCCCAGCATTTT,CATKGLLEGNQPQHF
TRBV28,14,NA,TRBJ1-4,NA,TGTGCCAGCAGTTTAAACTCGATTAATGAAAAACTGTTTTTT,CASSLNSINEKLFF
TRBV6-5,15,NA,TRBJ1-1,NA,TGTGCCAGCAGACCCGCCAGGACAGCGAACACTGAAGCTTTCTTT,CASRPARTANTEAFF
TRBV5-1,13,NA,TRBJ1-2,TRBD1,TGCGCCAGCAGCGAGGGACAGGGCGTCGGCTACACCTTC,CASSEGQGVGYTF
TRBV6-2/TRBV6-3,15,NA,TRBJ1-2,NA,TGTGCCAGCAGTTACCTAGGATCCGAAGCTCGTGGCTACACCTTC,CASSYLGSEARGYTF
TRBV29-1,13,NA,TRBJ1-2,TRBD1,TGCAGCGTTGAGGAAGGGGGCGGTTATGGCTACACCTTC,CSVEEGGGYGYTF
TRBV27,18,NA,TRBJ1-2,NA,TGTGCCAGCAGTCTAACGATAGAAAACAGGGCCACCAACTATGGCTACACCTTC,CASSLTIENRATNYGYTF
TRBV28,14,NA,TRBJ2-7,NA,TGTGCCAGCAGTCGACGAGGAGGTAACTACGAGCAGTACTTC,CASSRRGGNYEQYF